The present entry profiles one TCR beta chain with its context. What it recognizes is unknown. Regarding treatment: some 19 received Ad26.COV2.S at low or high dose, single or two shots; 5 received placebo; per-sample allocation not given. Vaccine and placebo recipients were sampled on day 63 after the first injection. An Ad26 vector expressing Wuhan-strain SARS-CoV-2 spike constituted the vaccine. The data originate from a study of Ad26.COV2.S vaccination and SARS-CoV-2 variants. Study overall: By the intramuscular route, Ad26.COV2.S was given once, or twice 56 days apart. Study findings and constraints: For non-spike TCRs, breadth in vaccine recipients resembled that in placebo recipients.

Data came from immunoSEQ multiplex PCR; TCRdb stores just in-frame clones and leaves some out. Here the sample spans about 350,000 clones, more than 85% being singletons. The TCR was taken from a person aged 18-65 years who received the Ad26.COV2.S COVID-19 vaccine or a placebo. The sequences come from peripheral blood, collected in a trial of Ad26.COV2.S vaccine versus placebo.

In DNA form, the CDR3 reads TGTGCCAGCAGGCGACTAGCGGGAGGCACCGGGGAGCTGTTTTTT. Translation: CASRRLAGGTGELFF. The chain is built from TRBV27 and TRBJ2-2; 13 nucleotides align to TRBD2. CDR3 length: 15 amino acids. V lost 6 bases, J lost 4 bases, and 2 bases stayed unmatched. CDR1 and CDR2 (germline): MNHEY, SMNVEV (reference sequence).